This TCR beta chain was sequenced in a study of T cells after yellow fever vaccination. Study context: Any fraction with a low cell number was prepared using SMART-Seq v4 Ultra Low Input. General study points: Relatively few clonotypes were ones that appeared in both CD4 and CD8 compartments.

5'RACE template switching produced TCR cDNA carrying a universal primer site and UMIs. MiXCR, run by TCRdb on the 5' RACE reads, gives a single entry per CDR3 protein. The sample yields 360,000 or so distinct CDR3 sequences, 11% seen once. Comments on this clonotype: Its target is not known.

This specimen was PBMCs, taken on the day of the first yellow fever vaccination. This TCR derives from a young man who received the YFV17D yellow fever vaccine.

The CDR3 region is CASRTQGVGDTEAFF. The CDR3 DNA reads as TGTGCCAGCAGGACCCAGGGGGTGGGAGACACTGAAGCTTTCTTT. The rearrangement links TRBV28 to TRBJ1-1, with 7 nucleotides matching TRBD1. The germline V gene has CDR1 MDHEN and CDR2 SYDVKM. This CDR3 has 15 amino acids. V lost 6 bases and J lost 3; bases outside the gene matches: 10.